This T cell receptor beta chain was sequenced for a study of T cells after posttransplantation cyclophosphamide. V lost 6 bases to trimming and J lost 4 bases; unmatched junction nucleotides: 3. This CDR3 comprises 14 residues. Germline values: CDR1 LNHDA, CDR2 SQIVND (reference sequence). Sequencing was performed with immunoSEQ multiplex PCR; in TCRdb, only in-frame clones are kept and a portion is missing. The table records approximately 56,000 clones, under 95% of them present only once. This TCR came from a woman in her 30s in good health and a related stem cell transplant donor. This chain links TRBV19 with TRBJ2-6, with TRBD1 matching 7 bases. Sequences were obtained from PBMCs. This CDR3 reads CASRTGAGANVLTF. The CDR3 DNA follows: TGTGCCAGTAGAACAGGGGCCGGGGCCAACGTCCTGACTTTC.